Below, one T cell receptor (beta chain) is given with its context. This specimen belongs to a study of T cell responses to AZD1222 COVID-19 vaccine. Clones were sequenced by immunoSEQ multiplex PCR, and TCRdb holds only the in-frame ones, with some missing. The sample contains roughly 100,000 clones, approximately 88% of which appear only once. The sample was peripheral blood, taken on day 0 of AZD1222 vaccination. This clonotype originated in an adult in good health.

For the CDR3, the DNA is TGTGCCAGCAGCTTCACAGAGAACACTGAAGCTTTCTTT. Its translation: CASSFTENTEAFF. The chain has TRBV11-3 and TRBJ1-1; D is undetermined. Germline lookup yields CDR1 SGHNT and CDR2 YENEEA. Trimming took off 3 bases at V and 1 base at J, with 6 bases between the two ends. The CDR3 totals 13 residues. The full variable domain, with the rest looked up from reference TRBV11-3 and TRBJ1-1, is EAGVVQSPRYKIIEKKQPVAFWCNPISGHNTLYWYLQNLGQGPELLIRYENEEAVDDSQLPKDRFSAERLKGVDSTLKIQPAELGDSAVYLCASSFTENTEAFFGQGTRLTVV.